This T cell receptor beta chain was documented in a study of blood T cell repertoires in COVID-19. Study as a whole: Sites in the United States, Italy and Spain provided acute and convalescent COVID-19 samples. T cells, B-cell-depleted T cells, or PBMCs provided the cDNA or gDNA that served as material.

In the authors' workflow: Researchers report that nucleated cell counts were estimated from reference gene primer amplification. The table came from immunoSEQ multiplex PCR; TCRdb's copy has only in-frame clones and leaves some out. That table gives V, J and clone size, and the DNA gave D and trimming. The sample has 65,000 to 85,000 clones, roughly 89% seen once; the top ten hold roughly 6.1%. V dropped 0 bases and J dropped 6 bases, with 9 bases sitting between them. Per the germline V gene, CDR1 is SGHRS and CDR2 is YFSETQ. The CDR3 totals 13 residues. The J gene is TRBJ1-2, the V gene TRBV5-1; D is unclear. The sequenced material came from peripheral blood. The sequence was collected from a human donor in a cohort sampled during active COVID-19. CDR3 region: CASSLVGRDGYTF. CDR3 DNA: TGCGCCAGCAGCTTGGTGGGGAGGGATGGCTACACCTTC.